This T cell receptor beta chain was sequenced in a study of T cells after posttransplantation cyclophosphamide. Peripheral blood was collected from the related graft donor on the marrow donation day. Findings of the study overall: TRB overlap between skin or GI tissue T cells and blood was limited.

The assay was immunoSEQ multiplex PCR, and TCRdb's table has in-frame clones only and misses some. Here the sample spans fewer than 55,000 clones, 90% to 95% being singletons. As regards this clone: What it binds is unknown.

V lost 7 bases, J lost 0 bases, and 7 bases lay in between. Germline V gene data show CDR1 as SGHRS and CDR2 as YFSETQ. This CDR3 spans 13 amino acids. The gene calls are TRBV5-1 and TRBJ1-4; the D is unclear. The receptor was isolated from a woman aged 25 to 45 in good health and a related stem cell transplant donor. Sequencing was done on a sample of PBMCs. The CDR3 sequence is CASGQATNEKLFF. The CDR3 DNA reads TGCGCCAGCGGGCAGGCAACTAATGAAAAACTGTTTTTT.